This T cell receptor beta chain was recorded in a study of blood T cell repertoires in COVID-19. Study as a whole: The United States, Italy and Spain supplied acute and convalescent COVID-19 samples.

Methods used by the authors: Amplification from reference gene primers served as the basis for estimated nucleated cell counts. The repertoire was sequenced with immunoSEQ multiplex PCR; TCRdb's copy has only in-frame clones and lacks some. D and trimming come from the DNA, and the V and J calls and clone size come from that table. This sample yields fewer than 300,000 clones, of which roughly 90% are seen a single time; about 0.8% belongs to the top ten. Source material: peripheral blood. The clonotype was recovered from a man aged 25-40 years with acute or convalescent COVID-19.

The CDR3 loop reads CASSLEGGAGNTIYF. Written as DNA, the CDR3 is TGTGCCAGCAGCTTGGAAGGGGGCGCTGGAAACACCATATATTTT. The chain recombines TRBV5-4 with TRBJ1-3; 7 positions agree with TRBD1. From germline, CDR1 is SGHNT and CDR2 YYREEE (reference sequence). This CDR3 has 15 residues. V lost 0 bases to trimming and J lost 2 bases; unmatched junction nucleotides: 2. Combining the CDR3 with reference TRBV5-4 and TRBJ1-3 gives the whole variable domain ETGVTQSPTHLIKTRGQQVTLRCSSQSGHNTVSWYQQALGQGPQFIFQYYREEENGRGNFPPRFSGLQFPNYSSELNVNALELDDSALYLCASSLEGGAGNTIYFGEGSWLTVV.